This TCR beta chain was observed in a study of neoadjuvant anti-PD-1 for oral cavity cancer (dated by TCRdb to about 2021). Regarding the study in general: Before curative-intent surgical resection, most patients were given three to four biweekly doses of nivolumab at 3 mg/kg. A fourth nivolumab dose was given around day 43 to patients without progression, and definitive surgical resection was performed in those patients on days 50-56. Patients with complete response, partial response or stable disease by RECIST 1.1 were defined as responders, whereas patients with progression were defined as non-responders. The parent correlative cohort had 12 to 13 patients and a response rate of approximately 30%.

This clone was observed once. No antigen is known for it. No much larger clone is present one base from it, and per-base qualities are unavailable. Results and caveats for the whole study, not just this receptor: Higher pretreatment blood Treg/Th17 ratios correlated with both higher pretreatment blood TCRbeta clonality and lower post-treatment tumor TCRbeta clonality. Only three patients per response group were included in the TCR analyses, and larger cohorts for validation were called for by the authors. After neoadjuvant nivolumab, significantly higher T cell clonality (Gini index) was found within PBMCs in non-responders than in responders.

V lost 6 bases and J lost 14 bases; the stretch between them is 17 bases long. The CDR3 sequence holds 13 residues, the cysteine and phenylalanine included. The retained sequence is limited to the CDR3, 39 bases, with the frame set at the first base. Based on the germline V gene (reference sequence), the CDR1 and CDR2 sequences are SEHNR and FQNEAQ. PBMC libraries used mostly around 0.5 ug of input genomic DNA for deep sequencing, with six replicates per sample. TCRbeta libraries were prepared with the immunoSEQ hsTCRbeta kit according to the manufacturer's instructions. The completed libraries were mixed into a single pool at 3 nM, then sequenced with an Illumina NovaSeq 6000 S4 flow cell. In the original analysis: The immunoSEQ Analyzer was used for raw data preprocessing and quality control. The analysis was limited to productive rearrangements, and each clonotype was defined by a unique CDR3 amino acid sequence. Repertoire clonality was estimated as the Gini-Simpson index, which was calculated using the R package tcR. Gini indices were compared with Student's t test, and associations with tumor size change were assessed by Pearson correlation. Drawn from immuneACCESS, this table holds only the in-frame rearrangements with V and J called that TCRdb kept. Clones are partly lost; checked studies trace under half to an unresolved V gene and leave the rest unexplained. D and trimming were read from the DNA, whereas the V and J calls and clone size are those reported in that table. Recorded for this sample are nearly 8,000 clones; less than 75% of them occurred a single time. Around 2.8% of the sample rests with the top ten.

In light of the paper, this sample's time point label describes: after neoadjuvant nivolumab, at surgical resection. Patients were newly diagnosed with stage II-IVA oral cavity squamous cell carcinoma and had received no prior systemic or radiation treatment. The cohort was made up of patients with locally advanced, HPV-negative oral cavity squamous cell carcinoma. Peripheral blood mononuclear cells were analyzed directly, without maintenance or expansion in culture. The samples were obtained from a longitudinal correlative study of a single-arm phase II trial testing neoadjuvant nivolumab in oral cavity squamous cell carcinoma. Genomic DNA-based TCRbeta sequencing was performed on subject-matched pre- and post-treatment PBMCs and tumors from three responders and three non-responders. Peripheral blood mononuclear cells were collected before nivolumab treatment and again after treatment, at the time of surgery. The Maxwell RSC DNA from Cells kit was used to extract genomic DNA from PBMCs.

The starting material was PBMCs, obtained after nivolumab (anti-PD-1) treatment. This receptor chain uses TRBV7-9 and TRBJ1-6; the D gene remains uncertain. The source is a person between 40 and 80 years old with oral cavity squamous cell carcinoma. The CDR3 sequence is CASRRGVLGALHF. In nucleotides, the sequence is TGTGCCAGCAGGCGTGGGGTCCTCGGGGCCCTCCACTTT.